The 20 T cell receptor beta chains listed next were all sequenced from one sample in a study of T cell repertoires in cytomegalovirus infection. MiXCR, applied by TCRdb to the reads, yields one record per CDR3 protein. Of nearly 550,000 distinct CDR3 sequences in the sample, approximately 17% were seen once. Input material: CD8+ T cells from PBMCs. These receptors were collected from a human donor in good health (CMV status not recorded). Some clones in this sample may be carry-over from other donors' samples.

The chain combines TRBV9 with TRBJ2-5, with a possible D match to TRBD2 (5 bases). The length of the CDR3 is 13 residues. Per the germline V gene, CDR1 is SGDLS and CDR2 is YYNGEE. Deletions cut 1 base from V and 4 bases from J, with 8 bases between. CDR3 DNA: TGTGCCAGCAGCGTATGGGAGCGAGAGACCCAGTACTTC. This translates into CASSVWERETQYF.

In this sample, this clonotype turned up a few times. This rearrangement joins TRBV6-5 to TRBJ2-3; the match to TRBD1 covers 9 bases. The germline V gene encodes CDR1 MNHEY and CDR2 SVGAGI. This CDR3 region has 17 residues. V dropped 6 bases and J dropped 1; count of bases not matched to a gene: 11. The CDR3: CASRIYGTGLGTDTQYF. The CDR3 DNA reads as TGTGCCAGCAGAATTTACGGGACAGGGCTAGGCACAGATACGCAGTATTTT.

The CDR3 nucleotides read TGTGCCAGCAGCTTAGGGAAACTAGAAAAACTGTTTTTT. Its protein product is CASSLGKLEKLFF. This chain links TRBV7-4 with TRBJ1-4, with D hard to call. CDR3 length: 13 residues. The V gene's germline CDR1 is SGHVT and CDR2 SQSDAQ. The V end was cut by 1 base, the J end by 8 bases, with 8 bases between.

On this clonotype: With a much larger clone just one base away, this may be a read error. The conserved closing phenylalanine or tryptophan is absent in this CDR3, likely reflecting a read error. The CDR3 nucleotides are TGTGCCAGCAGCTTAACAGGGACAGACCTCTCCTACAATGAGCAGTTCTTA. Residues: CASSLTGTDLSYNEQFL. J is TRBJ2-1 and V is TRBV7-3, with 7 nucleotides matching TRBD1. The V gene's germline CDR1 is SGHTA and CDR2 FQGTGA. The V gene end was trimmed by 0 bases and the J gene end by 0 bases; junction bases not matched to a gene: 5. The CDR3 totals 17 residues.

Of note for this clonotype: A much more abundant neighbour one base away suggests this may be a read error. J is TRBJ2-7 and V is TRBV28; D possibly corresponds to TRBD1 (6 bases). CDR3 size: 15 residues. Trimming removed 6 bases at V and 3 bases at J, with 18 bases between. Germline values: CDR1 MDHEN, CDR2 SYDVKM. CDR3 sequence reads: CASSLPDRNHYEQYF. The DNA for the CDR3 is TGTGCCAGCAGCTTACCCGACAGGAATCACTACGAGCAGTACTTC. Drawing the rest from reference TRBV28 and TRBJ2-7, the complete variable domain is DVKVTQSSRYLVKRTGEKVFLECVQDMDHENMFWYRQDPGLGLRLIYFSYDVKMKEKGDIPEGYSVSREKKERFSLILESASTNQTSMYLCASSLPDRNHYEQYFGPGTRLTVT.

In the case of this clonotype: This CDR3 is missing its conserved last phenylalanine or tryptophan, likely due to a read error. The chain links TRBV4-1 to TRBJ1-2; maybe TRBD1 (6 bases). The V and J ends lost 4 bases and 4 bases respectively, with 19 bases between them. The length of the CDR3 is 16 residues. CDR1 and CDR2 (germline): MGHRA, YSYEKL. The CDR3 nucleotides are TGCGCCAGCAGCCCATCCGGAGGGGGAATAGGCTATGGCTACACCTTA. Its protein product is CASSPSGGGIGYGYTL.

There are a few counts of this clonotype. CDR3 protein: CASIFPGGEVEYF. CDR3 nucleotide sequence: TGTGCCAGCATTTTTCCGGGGGGAGAGGTGGAGTATTTT. V and J are TRBV7-9 and TRBJ2-3; 7 bases line up with TRBD2. J lost 13 bases, V lost 7 bases, and 14 bases had no gene match. The length of the CDR3 is 13 residues. Germline CDR1 and CDR2: SEHNR and FQNEAQ (reference sequence).

This clonotype has a count of ten or more. The rearrangement uses TRBV28 and TRBJ1-1; 10 nucleotides align to TRBD1. Germline trimming cut 7 bases from V and 10 bases from J; bases unmatched to any gene: 3. This CDR3 is 11 amino acids long. The germline V gene has CDR1 MDHEN and CDR2 SYDVKM. In DNA, the CDR3 is TGTGCCAGCATTGGGGACAGGGGAGCTTTCTTT. Protein sequence: CASIGDRGAFF.

This clonotype was observed many times. V is TRBV5-1 and J is TRBJ2-7; no firm D call. V was clipped by 5 bases and J by 0 bases, with 12 bases between them. This CDR3 region has 14 residues. The germline V gene has CDR1 SGHRS and CDR2 YFSETQ. CDR3 bases: TGCGCCAGCAGATCCGGAGATGCCTCCTACGAGCAGTACTTC. Protein product: CASRSGDASYEQYF.

Turning to this clonotype: A much larger clone lies one base from this, so it may be a read error. This sequence joins TRBV7-9 and TRBJ1-6; D is possibly TRBD1 (6 bases). The CDR3 covers 14 residues. V was cut by 5 bases and J by 8 bases, with 13 bases left in between. The germline V gene has CDR1 SEHNR and CDR2 FQNEAQ (reference sequence). The CDR3 is CASSQGIRDSPLHF. The CDR3 region has the DNA TGTGCCAGCAGCCAGGGGATTCGGGATTCACCCCTCCACTTT.

This clonotype showed up many times. This chain connects TRBV11-2 to TRBJ2-7; D is possibly TRBD2 (6 bases). The CDR3 spans 16 residues. The germline V gene encodes CDR1 SGHAT and CDR2 FQNNGV. The V gene lost 5 bases and the J gene lost 3 bases, with 20 bases spanning the gap. This chain's CDR3 is CASSTIKRAANYEQYF. CDR3 DNA sequence: TGTGCCAGCAGCACTATCAAGCGGGCCGCTAACTACGAGCAGTACTTC.

There are many counts of this clonotype. DNA of the CDR3: TGTGCCAGCAGTTCCGGGGCTTTTGAAGCTTTCTTT. This translates into CASSSGAFEAFF. The V call is TRBV12-3 or TRBV12-4, the J call TRBJ1-1, with a tentative D call TRBD1 (5 bases). Trimming left V 4 bases short and J 7 bases short, with 10 bases between. This CDR3 region has 12 residues.

Notes on this clonotype: A much more abundant neighbour one base away suggests this may be a read error. The gene calls are TRBV19 and TRBJ2-1; 8 bases are shared with TRBD2. Looked up from germline, CDR1 is LNHDA and CDR2 is SQIVND (reference sequence). The CDR3 totals 14 residues. In DNA form, the CDR3 reads TGTCCCAGCTTAGCGGGGAAAAATTACAATGAGCAGTTCTTC. Residues: CPSLAGKNYNEQFF.

This clonotype was counted at least ten times. V usage is TRBV7-9 and J usage is TRBJ1-4, with 9 bases aligning to TRBD1. The germline V gene has CDR1 SEHNR and CDR2 FQNEAQ (reference sequence). Losses at the gene ends were 5 bases for V and 6 bases for J; bases not matched to a gene: 10. The CDR3 sequence is 16 residues long. In DNA, the CDR3 is TGTGCCAGCAGCCTGGCCGGGACAGGGCAGGATGAAAAACTGTTTTTT. This gives the protein CASSLAGTGQDEKLFF.

Ten or more counts support this clonotype. The chain employs TRBV7-9 and TRBJ2-7, with 8 bases matching TRBD2. Trimming took 5 bases from V and 3 from J; bases not matched to a gene: 9. Germline CDR1 and CDR2: SEHNR and FQNEAQ (reference sequence). The CDR3 spans 15 residues. The CDR3 DNA sequence: TGTGCCAGCAGCCGTACGGGGGGACTAGTCTACGAGCAGTACTTC. Its protein product is CASSRTGGLVYEQYF. The full variable domain, with the rest looked up from reference TRBV7-9 and TRBJ2-7, is DTGVSQNPRHKITKRGQNVTFRCDPISEHNRLYWYRQTLGQGPEFLTYFQNEAQLEKSRLLSDRFSAERPKGSFSTLEIQRTEQGDSAMYLCASSRTGGLVYEQYFGPGTRLTVT.

The chain joins TRBV11-3 to TRBJ1-5; D call uncertain. Trimming removed 0 bases from V and 1 base from J, with 10 bases in between. The CDR3 has 16 amino acids. Looked up from germline, CDR1 is SGHNT and CDR2 is YENEEA. The CDR3 sequence is CASSLDVGVSNQPQHF. CDR3 nucleotide sequence: TGTGCCAGCAGCTTAGATGTGGGTGTGAGCAATCAGCCCCAGCATTTT. Complete variable domain (other parts from reference TRBV11-3 and TRBJ1-5): EAGVVQSPRYKIIEKKQPVAFWCNPISGHNTLYWYLQNLGQGPELLIRYENEEAVDDSQLPKDRFSAERLKGVDSTLKIQPAELGDSAVYLCASSLDVGVSNQPQHFGDGTRLSIL.

This clonotype was seen ten or more times. The gene calls are TRBV7-2 and TRBJ2-7, with 14 bases aligning to TRBD2. This CDR3 region has 17 residues. Per germline, CDR1 SGHTA and CDR2 FQGNSA. The ends lost 3 bases at V and 7 bases at J; junction bases unmatched: 11. For the CDR3, the DNA is TGTGCCAGCAGCTTCCGACTAGCGGGAGGGCGGATGAAGGAGCAGTACTTC. Amino acid sequence: CASSFRLAGGRMKEQYF.

This clonotype has a handful of counts. The chain recombines TRBV5-6 with TRBJ2-1; 8 nucleotides line up with TRBD2. There are 14 residues in the CDR3. The J segment lost 2 bases and the V segment lost 6 bases, leaving 4 bases of the junction unmatched. Germline V CDR1 and CDR2: SGHDT, YYEEEE. DNA of the CDR3: TGTGCCAGCACCCCGGGGGGGCCCTACAATGAGCAGTTCTTC. Protein: CASTPGGPYNEQFF.

This clonotype has at least ten counts. The rearrangement uses TRBV4-1 and TRBJ1-1; TRBD1 aligns across 8 bases. The germline gives CDR1 MGHRA, CDR2 YSYEKL. CDR3 length equals 16 residues. The ends lost 2 bases at V and 3 bases at J; junction bases unmatched: 8. This CDR3 is CASSQYPQGEDTEAFF. The DNA of the CDR3 is TGCGCCAGCAGCCAATATCCACAGGGGGAGGACACTGAAGCTTTCTTT.

The chain employs TRBV5-5 and TRBJ2-6; D not resolved. The CDR3 is 16 residues long. CDR1 is SGHKS, CDR2 YYEKEE, per germline (reference sequence). The germline V and J ends were trimmed by 4 bases and 4 bases, with 15 bases remaining between them. The DNA for the CDR3 is TGTGCCAGCAGCCCTTCCGCGTCGGCCGGGGCCAACGTCCTGACTTTC. This gives the protein CASSPSASAGANVLTF. Using reference TRBV5-5 and TRBJ2-6 for the parts outside the CDR3, the full variable domain is DAGVTQSPTHLIKTRGQQVTLRCSPISGHKSVSWYQQVLGQGPQFIFQYYEKEERGRGNFPDRFSARQFPNYSSELNVNALLLGDSALYLCASSPSASAGANVLTFGAGSRLTVL.